This TCR beta chain emerged from a study of a mutant IDH1 vaccine in newly diagnosed glioma. Study as a whole: With temozolomide cycles, or 4-6 weeks after radiotherapy alone, vaccination was started. Most patients had received both radiotherapy and temozolomide, the prior options being radiotherapy, temozolomide, or both.

The germline gives CDR1 MDHEN, CDR2 SYDVKM. The CDR3 has 12 amino acids. V lost 5 bases to trimming and J lost 2 bases, with 5 bases between them. Time point reported: week 5, during vaccination. Every single dose of the vaccine, 300 ug of mutant IDH1 20-mer peptide, came with topical imiquimod. Only in-frame clones appear in the TCRdb table, and some are missing; sequencing was by immunoSEQ multiplex PCR. The sample carries over 55,000 clones, approximately 86% recorded once. This clone turned up a few times. Its antigen is unidentified. The chain links TRBV28 to TRBJ2-3, with no clear D. The sequence derives from a woman between 18 and 30 years old with glioma. Some clones in this sample may be carry-over from other donors' samples. Sequences were derived from PBMCs, sampled from a glioma patient whose treatment included an IDH1 peptide vaccine. The CDR3 nucleotides are TGTGCCAGCAGTGTAATCACAGATACGCAGTATTTT. It translates to CASSVITDTQYF.